This T cell receptor (beta chain) was obtained from a study of blood T cell repertoires in COVID-19. Produced via immunoSEQ multiplex PCR; TCRdb's table is partial and in-frame only. The repertoire holds around 150,000 clones, with 82% as singletons. This clone was found a few times. The V gene end was trimmed by 5 bases and the J gene end by 6 bases; junction bases not matched to a gene: 9. Germline CDR1 and CDR2: LNHNV and YYDKDF (reference sequence). The CDR3 spans 14 residues. This chain uses TRBV15 with TRBJ1-1; the match to TRBD1 covers 7 bases. This TCR was recovered from a man between 50 and 59 years old who had recovered from COVID-19. What was sequenced was PBMCs or T cells enriched from blood (not recorded which). The CDR3 reads CATSDQGVLPEAFF. DNA for the CDR3: TGTGCCACCAGCGATCAGGGGGTTCTCCCTGAAGCTTTCTTT.